Listed below are T cell receptor beta chains from one sample, sequenced in a study of control samples from healthy donors and cancer patients. TCRdb's table, derived via immunoSEQ multiplex PCR, lists solely in-frame clones and lacks some. Of 90,000 or so clones in the sample, about nine tenths were seen once. The sequencing sample was made of blood. All receptors come from a woman in her sixties or seventies in good health. The CDR3 runs from the conserved cysteine through the conserved F or W. D genes are given only for firm matches. The listing skips clone size in some rows; elsewhere it reads once, few, many or a size class.

v_call	clone_size	d_call	j_call	cdr3_aa	cdr3_nt
TRBV6-5	-	-	TRBJ1-2	CASSYDIQGSDGYTF	TGTGCCAGCAGTTACGATATCCAGGGGAGCGATGGCTACACCTTC
TRBV19	-	-	TRBJ1-1	CASSIGRGGGTEAFF	TGTGCCAGTAGCATTGGCCGGGGGGGTGGCACTGAAGCTTTCTTT
TRBV7-6	few	-	TRBJ2-7	CASSLGGITSDEQYF	TGTGCCAGCAGCTTAGGCGGGATAACCTCGGACGAGCAGTACTTC
TRBV27	-	-	TRBJ2-3	CASSFYGSRRDTQYF	TGTGCCAGCAGTTTCTACGGGAGCCGACGGGATACGCAGTATTTT
TRBV2	few	-	TRBJ1-2	CASIEQAGGGYTF	TGTGCCAGCATCGAACAGGCCGGGGGTGGCTACACCTTC
TRBV6-2/TRBV6-3	-	-	TRBJ2-1	CASSYNRMGEPNNEQFF	TGTGCCAGCAGTTACAACCGTATGGGGGAGCCCAACAATGAGCAGTTCTTC
TRBV6-2/TRBV6-3	-	TRBD1	TRBJ1-1	CASSYSGQEDTEAFF	TGTGCCAGCAGTTACTCGGGACAGGAAGACACTGAAGCTTTCTTT
TRBV9	-	TRBD1	TRBJ1-1	CASSPRGTGNTEAFF	TGTGCCAGCAGCCCGCGGGGGACAGGGAACACTGAAGCTTTCTTT
TRBV6-6	-	-	TRBJ2-3	CASSFATDTQYF	TGTGCCAGCAGTTTTGCCACAGATACGCAGTATTTT
TRBV9	-	-	TRBJ1-4	CASSIRGGNEKLFF	TGTGCCAGCAGCATCAGGGGAGGGAATGAAAAACTGTTTTTT
TRBV19	-	-	TRBJ1-1	CASSDRPNTEAFF	TGTGCCAGTAGTGACAGGCCGAACACTGAAGCTTTCTTT
TRBV6-6	-	-	TRBJ2-1	CASSPGNAEQFF	TGTGCCAGCAGCCCAGGCAATGCTGAGCAGTTCTTC
TRBV30	-	TRBD1	TRBJ1-2	CAWSVRRQGFNYGYTF	TGTGCCTGGAGTGTACGGAGACAGGGGTTCAACTATGGCTACACCTTC
TRBV3-1/TRBV3-2	-	-	TRBJ1-2	CASSQDGVRRGYTF	TGTGCCAGCAGCCAAGACGGGGTACGACGTGGCTACACCTTC
TRBV6-5	-	-	TRBJ2-3	CASSYGMGADTQYF	TGTGCCAGCAGTTACGGGATGGGGGCAGATACGCAGTATTTT
TRBV3-1/TRBV3-2	-	-	TRBJ1-6	CASSQAWGGEPLHF	TGTGCCAGCAGCCAAGCCTGGGGAGGAGAGCCCCTCCACTTT